The 27 T cell receptor beta chains reported below all come from one sample, sequenced in a study of T cell responses to AZD1222 COVID-19 vaccine. Sequencing was performed with immunoSEQ multiplex PCR; in TCRdb, only in-frame clones are kept and a portion is missing. The sample consists of just over 70,000 clones, approximately 81% of them appearing once. The specimen was peripheral blood, collected on day 0 of AZD1222 vaccination. These receptor sequences come from an adult in good health.

J is TRBJ2-7 and V is TRBV30, with 10 bases aligning to TRBD1. Germline loops: CDR1 GTSNPN, CDR2 SVGIG (reference sequence). V trimming: 2 bases; J trimming: 2 bases; junction bases outside the gene matches: 6. The CDR3 is 15 residues long. The CDR3 protein is CAWSFPGTGAYEQYF. The CDR3 DNA reads as TGTGCCTGGAGTTTTCCCGGGACAGGGGCCTACGAGCAGTACTTC. Looking up the rest from reference TRBV30 and TRBJ2-7 gives the full variable domain: SQTIHQWPATLVQPVGSPLSLECTVEGTSNPNLYWYRQAAGRGLQLLFYSVGIGQISSEVPQNLSASRPQDRQFILSSKKLLLSDSGFYLCAWSFPGTGAYEQYFGPGTRLTVT.

The chain couples TRBV7-2 to TRBJ2-7, with TRBD2 as a possible D gene (5 bases). Trimming shortened V by 5 bases and J by 5 bases, and 13 bases separated the two germline ends. This CDR3 contains 13 residues. From germline, CDR1 is SGHTA and CDR2 FQGNSA. CDR3 in amino acids: CASSTSPRDEQYF. DNA for the CDR3: TGTGCCAGCAGCACGAGCCCGCGGGACGAGCAGTACTTC.

The rearrangement uses TRBV19 and TRBJ2-3, with 7 nucleotides matching TRBD2. V shed 6 bases and J 1 base; nucleotides not matched to a gene: 10. From germline, CDR1 is LNHDA and CDR2 SQIVND (reference sequence). This CDR3 is built from 16 residues. For the CDR3, the DNA is TGTGCCAGTAGCCCGCGGCGGGGGAGAGGCACAGATACGCAGTATTTT. Translation gives CASSPRRGRGTDTQYF.

The J gene is TRBJ1-1, the V gene TRBV11-2; possibly TRBD1 for D (5 bases). Trimming took 5 bases from V and 0 from J, leaving 16 bases between them. The CDR3 sequence is 16 residues long. Germline V gene lookup returns CDR1 SGHAT and CDR2 FQNNGV. The CDR3 sequence: CASSPRPTGVNTEAFF. The CDR3 nucleotides read TGTGCCAGCAGCCCACGCCCTACAGGAGTGAACACTGAAGCTTTCTTT.

This chain links TRBV18 with TRBJ1-1; the match to TRBD1 covers 7 bases. Trimming took 3 bases from V and 2 from J; bases not matched to a gene: 3. The CDR3 is 14 amino acids. Germline V lookup: CDR1 KGHSH, CDR2 LQKENI. CDR3 amino acids: CASSPTGENTEAFF. CDR3 DNA sequence: TGTGCCAGCTCACCTACAGGGGAAAACACTGAAGCTTTCTTT.

The chain couples TRBV6-5 to TRBJ2-1; D may be TRBD2 (6 bases). The ends were cut back, 6 bases at V and 0 bases at J, with 12 bases in the middle. The V gene's germline CDR1 is MNHEY and CDR2 SVGAGI. CDR3 length: 15 amino acids. The CDR3 spells CASSQERVSYNEQFF. The CDR3 nucleotides are TGTGCCAGCAGCCAAGAGCGGGTCTCCTACAATGAGCAGTTCTTC.

This clone has a single count. The chain's CDR3 is CASIRLAGGYEQYF. DNA of the CDR3: TGTGCCAGCATTAGACTAGCGGGAGGATACGAGCAGTACTTC. The chain links TRBV6-5 to TRBJ2-7; 13 nucleotides match TRBD2. The CDR3 is 14 residues long. Germline assignment: CDR1 MNHEY and CDR2 SVGAGI. V trimming: 7 bases; J trimming: 4 bases; junction bases outside the gene matches: 4.

This clone was observed a handful of times. V is TRBV12-3 or TRBV12-4 and J is TRBJ2-5; no clear D. Trimming left V 8 bases short and J 5 bases short, with 9 bases between. This CDR3 spans 11 amino acids. CDR3 in amino acids: CASGILETQYF. Here the CDR3 DNA reads TGTGCCAGCGGGATATTGGAGACCCAGTACTTC.

The rearrangement joins TRBV27 to TRBJ1-2; D may be TRBD1 (5 bases). The CDR3 runs 13 residues. V shed 6 bases and J shed 4 bases, with 12 bases lying between them. Germline V CDR1 and CDR2: MNHEY, SMNVEV (reference sequence). CDR3 nucleotides: TGTGCCAGCAGGGACATAAACTTCTATGGCTACACCTTC. This sequence encodes CASRDINFYGYTF.

V gene TRBV19 combines with J gene TRBJ2-3, with 11 positions matching TRBD2. Germline CDR1 LNHDA, CDR2 SQIVND (reference sequence). The CDR3 is 16 amino acids. V shed 6 bases, J shed 6 bases, and the junction held 11 bases outside the gene matches. The CDR3 protein is CASRRLAGPLFDTQYF. The CDR3 DNA reads TGTGCCAGTAGACGACTAGCGGGGCCTCTATTTGATACGCAGTATTTT.

The genes are TRBV10-3 and TRBJ1-4; D is unresolved. The V gene lost 0 bases and the J gene lost 0 bases, with 14 bases spanning the gap. CDR1 is ENHRY, CDR2 SYGVKD, per germline. This CDR3 region has 18 residues. CDR3 coding DNA: TGTGCCATCAGTGAGTCGTGGAGCCGCACTTCAACTAATGAAAAACTGTTTTTT. This encodes CAISESWSRTSTNEKLFF.

The J gene is TRBJ1-5, the V gene TRBV5-1; no clear D. V lost 2 bases and J lost 3, with 6 bases in between. The CDR3 spans 13 residues. The germline V gene encodes CDR1 SGHRS and CDR2 YFSETQ. The chain's CDR3 is CASSLIPNQPQHF. CDR3 coding DNA: TGCGCCAGCAGCTTAATCCCCAATCAGCCCCAGCATTTT.

V and J are TRBV6-5 and TRBJ1-1, with D hard to call. The V end lost 6 bases, the J end lost 6 bases, and 14 bases lay between the germline ends. Looked up from germline, CDR1 is MNHEY and CDR2 is SVGAGI. The CDR3 contains 13 residues. The CDR3 protein is CASRRFLVAEAFF. CDR3 nucleotides: TGTGCCAGCAGGCGTTTTTTGGTGGCTGAAGCTTTCTTT.

The rearrangement uses TRBV4-1 and TRBJ2-1, with D possibly matching TRBD2 (5 bases). Germline CDR1 and CDR2: MGHRA and YSYEKL. Trimming cost V 1 base and J 8 bases, with 15 bases left between them. CDR3 size: 15 residues. The CDR3 sequence: CASSQVSLGGDEQFF. Here the CDR3 DNA reads TGCGCCAGCAGCCAAGTTTCCTTAGGAGGCGATGAGCAGTTCTTC.

This clone was seen more than once but under ten times. The chain is built from TRBV11-2 and TRBJ1-1; D uncertain. Germline V CDR1 and CDR2: SGHAT, FQNNGV. This CDR3 comprises 14 residues. Trimming removed 8 bases from V and 4 bases from J, with 17 bases in between. This chain's CDR3 is CASRTTREGTEAFF. Written as DNA, the CDR3 is TGTGCCAGCCGAACTACTAGAGAGGGCACTGAAGCTTTCTTT.

The chain has TRBV7-9 and TRBJ1-4; 12 positions match TRBD1. The CDR3 is 15 amino acids. Trimming removed 6 bases from V and 7 bases from J; junction bases left unmatched: 6. Looked up from germline, CDR1 is SEHNR and CDR2 is FQNEAQ (reference sequence). CDR3 bases: TGTGCCAGCAGTTGGGACAGGGGGCTCGGTGAAAAACTGTTTTTT. Encoded protein: CASSWDRGLGEKLFF.

This sequence joins TRBV6-5 and TRBJ2-7; possibly TRBD1 for D (5 bases). Germline assignment: CDR1 MNHEY and CDR2 SVGAGI. V lost 5 bases, J lost 5 bases, and 10 bases lay in between. The CDR3 extends over 12 amino acids. The CDR3 here is CASSPTDHEQYF. The CDR3 nucleotides read TGTGCCAGCAGTCCGACAGATCACGAGCAGTACTTC.

The J gene is TRBJ2-7, the V gene TRBV5-6, with 10 bases identical to TRBD1. From germline, CDR1 is SGHDT and CDR2 YYEEEE. Trimming cost V 3 bases and J 4 bases; bases outside gene matches: 10. The CDR3 extends over 16 amino acids. The CDR3 DNA reads TGTGCCAGCAGCTGGGACAGGGGCGGTATGAAATACGAGCAGTACTTC. As protein: CASSWDRGGMKYEQYF.

This clone was recorded once. Other DNA sequences in this sample translate to the same CDR3. The chain links TRBV5-1 to TRBJ2-3, with D unresolved. Germline V gives CDR1 SGHRS, CDR2 YFSETQ. CDR3 length: 12 amino acids. V lost 4 bases and J 4 bases, leaving 7 bases between the germline ends. CDR3 in amino acids: CASSLAADTQYF. CDR3 DNA sequence: TGCGCCAGCAGCCTCGCGGCAGATACGCAGTATTTT. Filled out from reference TRBV5-1 and TRBJ2-3, the complete variable domain reads KAGVTQTPRYLIKTRGQQVTLSCSPISGHRSVSWYQQTPGQGLQFLFEYFSETQRNKGNFPGRFSGRQFSNSRSEMNVSTLELGDSALYLCASSLAADTQYFGPGTRLTVL.

The gene calls are TRBV5-5 and TRBJ1-2, with 9 nucleotides matching TRBD1. Germline assignment: CDR1 SGHKS and CDR2 YYEKEE (reference sequence). CDR3 length: 16 amino acids. V was clipped by 0 bases and J by 6 bases; unmatched bases: 9. CDR3 coding DNA: TGTGCCAGCAGCTTGGTTGGGACAGGGAACCCCCATGGCTACACCTTC. Translation gives CASSLVGTGNPHGYTF.

The V call is TRBV10-3, the J call TRBJ1-5; the match to TRBD1 covers 9 bases. Germline loops: CDR1 ENHRY, CDR2 SYGVKD. The J segment lost 4 bases and the V segment lost 6 bases, leaving 4 bases of the junction unmatched. The CDR3 loop spans 14 amino acids. DNA for the CDR3: TGTGCCATCAGCGAGGGACAGGGAAATCAGCCCCAGCATTTT. Encoded protein: CAISEGQGNQPQHF.

The chain links TRBV6-5 to TRBJ2-5; unclear D gene. CDR3 length equals 12 residues. Germline values: CDR1 MNHEY, CDR2 SVGAGI. V was shortened by 4 bases and J by 2 bases, with 5 bases between the two germline ends. Written as DNA, the CDR3 is TGTGCCAGCAGTTCGGATCAAGAGACCCAGTACTTC. It codes for CASSSDQETQYF.

Only one count was recorded for this clone. V is TRBV11-3 and J is TRBJ2-1, with D possibly matching TRBD2 (5 bases). Trimming left V 1 base short and J 0 bases short, with 10 bases between. CDR1 SGHNT and CDR2 YENEEA come from the germline V gene. The CDR3 extends over 16 amino acids. CDR3 in amino acids: CASSLGSGYSYNEQFF. Here the CDR3 DNA reads TGTGCCAGCAGCTTAGGTTCGGGGTACTCCTACAATGAGCAGTTCTTC. Combining the CDR3 with reference TRBV11-3 and TRBJ2-1 gives the whole variable domain EAGVVQSPRYKIIEKKQPVAFWCNPISGHNTLYWYLQNLGQGPELLIRYENEEAVDDSQLPKDRFSAERLKGVDSTLKIQPAELGDSAVYLCASSLGSGYSYNEQFFGPGTRLTVL.

The chain couples TRBV19 to TRBJ1-2; weak D call: TRBD1 (6 bases). The germline gives CDR1 LNHDA, CDR2 SQIVND (reference sequence). This CDR3 comprises 14 residues. V was pared by 5 bases and J by 2 bases, with 12 bases between. DNA of the CDR3: TGTGCCAGTAGTGAATACGGGACAAACTATGGCTACACCTTC. This translates into CASSEYGTNYGYTF.

The CDR3 bases are TGTGCCAGCAGTTTGGGCCTAGGTGGAACTGAAGCTTTCTTT. Amino acids: CASSLGLGGTEAFF. V gene TRBV27 combines with J gene TRBJ1-1; D is unclear. The germline V and J ends were trimmed by 3 bases and 5 bases, with 13 bases remaining between them. CDR3 size: 14 residues. CDR1 and CDR2 (germline): MNHEY, SMNVEV (reference sequence).

The table lists this clone with a count of one. V and J are TRBV11-3 and TRBJ1-1; D call uncertain. CDR1 is SGHNT and CDR2 is YENEEA in the germline V gene. The CDR3 is made up of 13 amino acids. The germline V and J ends were trimmed by 4 bases and 6 bases, with 12 bases remaining between them. Here the CDR3 DNA reads TGTGCCAGCAGCTCCTCTGGGTGGGCTGAAGCTTTCTTT. Its protein product is CASSSSGWAEAFF.

V usage is TRBV10-2 and J usage is TRBJ2-7; no reliable D call. Deletions cut 5 bases from V and 5 bases from J, with 13 bases between. CDR1 is WSHSY, CDR2 SAAADI, per germline. The CDR3 length is 13 residues. In nucleotides, the CDR3 is TGCGCCAGCAGTCTATTAGTAAACCACGAGCAGTACTTC. Amino acid sequence: CASSLLVNHEQYF.